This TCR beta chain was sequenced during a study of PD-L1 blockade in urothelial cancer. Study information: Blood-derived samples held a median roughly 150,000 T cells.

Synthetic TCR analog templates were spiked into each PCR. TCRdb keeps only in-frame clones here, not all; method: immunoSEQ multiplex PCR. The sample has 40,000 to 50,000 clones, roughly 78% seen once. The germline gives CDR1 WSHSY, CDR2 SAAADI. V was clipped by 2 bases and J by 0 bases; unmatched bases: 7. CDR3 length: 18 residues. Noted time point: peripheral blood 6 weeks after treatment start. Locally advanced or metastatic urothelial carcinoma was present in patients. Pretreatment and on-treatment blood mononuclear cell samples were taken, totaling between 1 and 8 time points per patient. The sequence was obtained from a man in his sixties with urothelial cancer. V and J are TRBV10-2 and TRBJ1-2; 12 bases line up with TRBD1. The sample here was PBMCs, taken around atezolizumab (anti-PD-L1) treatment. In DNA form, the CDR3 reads TGCGCCAGCAGTGAGCCCCGGGACAGGGGGCTCTCTAACTATGGCTACACCTTC. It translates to CASSEPRDRGLSNYGYTF.